This T cell receptor beta chain was profiled in a study of blood T cell repertoires in COVID-19. The study recruited exposed participants who had met a COVID-19 case within 2 weeks before entry. The CDR3 runs 14 residues. Trimming took off 3 bases at V and 0 bases at J, with 12 bases between the two ends. From germline, CDR1 is DFQATT and CDR2 SNEGSKA (reference sequence). Data came from immunoSEQ multiplex PCR; TCRdb stores just in-frame clones and leaves some out. The table shows 250,000 or so clones, with approximately 85% occurring only once. The sequenced sample consisted of PBMCs or T cells enriched from blood (not recorded which). The TCR comes from a woman in her forties or fifties who had been exposed to COVID-19. The chain carries TRBV20-1 and TRBJ2-7, with D perhaps TRBD1 (6 bases). The DNA of the CDR3 is TGCAGTGCTAGTCAGGGGTTGAGCTCCTACGAGCAGTACTTC. Translating gives CSASQGLSSYEQYF.